The 22 T cell receptor beta chains given below trace back to one sample, sequenced in a study of T cell clonotyping in hematopoietic cell transplantation. Regarding time point: recipient sample about 28 days before transplant, after cytoreduction. Profiled with immunoSEQ multiplex PCR; TCRdb holds only in-frame clones, not every one. The sample carries 25,000 to 35,000 clones, 60% to 80% recorded once. The sample was peripheral blood mononuclear cells, taken before stem cell transplant. The receptors here all came from a man in his fifties with myelodysplastic syndrome. Some clones in this sample may be carry-over from other donors' samples.

This clone was detected a few times. The rearrangement uses TRBV5-1 and TRBJ1-3, with D maybe TRBD1 (5 bases). V was clipped by 0 bases and J by 2 bases, with 6 bases between them. The germline V gene encodes CDR1 SGHRS and CDR2 YFSETQ. This CDR3 is 14 amino acids long. As DNA, the CDR3 is TGCGCCAGCAGCTTGGAGGGGCCTGGAAACACCATATATTTT. It encodes CASSLEGPGNTIYF.

This sequence joins TRBV10-3 and TRBJ2-1; maybe TRBD1 (7 bases). Trimming left V 11 bases short and J 3 bases short, with 17 bases between. CDR1 is ENHRY and CDR2 is SYGVKD in the germline V gene. The CDR3 extends over 14 amino acids. The CDR3 loop is CASGGLLNYNEQFF. Here the CDR3 DNA reads TGTGCCTCAGGGGGACTTTTAAACTACAATGAGCAGTTCTTC.

V gene TRBV11-2 combines with J gene TRBJ2-7, with TRBD1 identical over 8 bases. The V gene's germline CDR1 is SGHAT and CDR2 FQNNGV. CDR3 length equals 15 residues. Losses at the gene ends were 5 bases for V and 6 bases for J; bases not matched to a gene: 12. The CDR3 sequence: CASSRWTGLGSEQYF. The CDR3 DNA follows: TGTGCCAGCAGCCGCTGGACAGGGTTGGGTAGCGAGCAGTACTTC. Drawing the rest from reference TRBV11-2 and TRBJ2-7, the complete variable domain is EAGVAQSPRYKIIEKRQSVAFWCNPISGHATLYWYQQILGQGPKLLIQFQNNGVVDDSQLPKDRFSAERLKGVDSTLKIQPAKLEDSAVYLCASSRWTGLGSEQYFGPGTRLTVT.

The chain links TRBV7-9 to TRBJ2-7; tentative D call: TRBD2 (7 bases). V lost 5 bases and J lost 5, with 16 bases in between. The CDR3 totals 14 residues. Germline V gives CDR1 SEHNR, CDR2 FQNEAQ (reference sequence). As DNA, the CDR3 is TGTGCCAGCAGCCCGGGGGCGGGGGTAGACGAGCAGTACTTC. Translation gives CASSPGAGVDEQYF.

The chain couples TRBV7-6 to TRBJ1-5; D perhaps matches TRBD1 (6 bases). The V gene's germline CDR1 is SGHVS and CDR2 FNYEAQ. The V and J ends lost 4 bases and 3 bases respectively, with 13 bases between them. CDR3 length: 15 amino acids. Here the CDR3 DNA reads TGTGCCAGCAGCTCTCAGTCAGGGGCCAATCAGCCCCAGCATTTT. This translates into CASSSQSGANQPQHF.

This rearrangement joins TRBV5-1 to TRBJ2-7; TRBD1 agrees at 7 bases. The CDR3 runs 14 residues. The trim removed 3 bases at V and 6 bases at J, leaving 9 bases unmatched. Germline-derived CDR1 and CDR2 are SGHRS and YFSETQ. CDR3 DNA sequence: TGCGCCAGCAGCTCCCGGACAGGTGACGGCGAGCAGTACTTC. Encoded protein: CASSSRTGDGEQYF.

The J gene is TRBJ1-1, the V gene TRBV25-1, with a weak D call TRBD1 (6 bases). From germline, CDR1 is MGHDK and CDR2 SYGVNS. V was cut by 0 bases and J by 8 bases, with 13 bases left in between. The length of the CDR3 is 14 residues. The CDR3 sequence: CASSEYGRQAEAFF. As DNA, the CDR3 is TGTGCCAGCAGTGAATACGGGAGACAGGCCGAAGCTTTCTTT. Combining the CDR3 with reference TRBV25-1 and TRBJ1-1 gives the whole variable domain EADIYQTPRYLVIGTGKKITLECSQTMGHDKMYWYQQDPGMELHLIHYSYGVNSTEKGDLSSESTVSRIRTEHFPLTLESARPSHTSQYLCASSEYGRQAEAFFGQGTRLTVV.

This clone came up a few times. The chain joins TRBV28 to TRBJ2-7; D remains ambiguous. This CDR3 spans 13 amino acids. CDR1 MDHEN and CDR2 SYDVKM come from the germline V gene. Deletions cut 2 bases from V and 4 bases from J, with 9 bases between. The CDR3, as DNA: TGTGCCAGCAGTTTAAACCCTCCATACGAGCAGTACTTC. Its protein is CASSLNPPYEQYF.

The gene calls are TRBV6-5 and TRBJ1-1; D gene unclear. This CDR3 has 15 amino acids. The germline V gene has CDR1 MNHEY and CDR2 SVGAGI. V dropped 0 bases and J dropped 0 bases, with 8 bases sitting between them. CDR3 DNA sequence: TGTGCCAGCAGTTACTCGTCGGGGTTGAACACTGAAGCTTTCTTT. Translating it yields CASSYSSGLNTEAFF.

This chain connects TRBV28 to TRBJ2-7, with 8 nucleotides matching TRBD1. Germline-derived CDR1 and CDR2 are MDHEN and SYDVKM. Germline trimming cut 6 bases from V and 4 bases from J; bases unmatched to any gene: 2. CDR3 length: 12 amino acids. CDR3: CASRTGGYEQYF. The CDR3 coding sequence is TGTGCCAGCAGAACAGGGGGGTACGAGCAGTACTTC.

This clone was counted once. The gene calls are TRBV2 and TRBJ1-1, with a tentative D call TRBD1 (5 bases). The CDR3 is 12 residues long. V lost 0 bases and J 8 bases, leaving 7 bases between the germline ends. CDR1 is SNHLY and CDR2 is FYNNEI in the germline V gene. CDR3 bases: TGTGCCAGCAGTGAAGCGTGGGGGGAAGCTTTCTTT. This sequence encodes CASSEAWGEAFF.

The genes are TRBV30 and TRBJ2-5; D is undetermined. Between the trimmed V and J ends, which lost 2 bases and 5 bases, there was a span of 6 bases. The germline V gene has CDR1 GTSNPN and CDR2 SVGIG (reference sequence). CDR3 length equals 11 residues. The CDR3 loop is CAWSPSETQYF. In DNA form, the CDR3 reads TGTGCCTGGAGTCCGTCGGAGACCCAGTACTTC.

The chain recombines TRBV10-3 with TRBJ2-5; D is perhaps TRBD1 (6 bases). The CDR3 is 13 amino acids. The germline V and J ends were trimmed by 10 bases and 1 base, with 13 bases remaining between them. In germline, CDR1 is ENHRY, CDR2 SYGVKD. This chain's CDR3 is CATRDILQETQYF. In nucleotides, the CDR3 is TGTGCCACCAGGGACATCCTCCAAGAGACCCAGTACTTC.

The rearrangement uses TRBV25-1 and TRBJ2-7, with 7 bases matching TRBD2. The ends lost 5 bases at V and 3 bases at J; junction bases unmatched: 10. CDR3 length: 15 amino acids. The germline CDR1 and CDR2 sequences are MGHDK and SYGVNS. For the CDR3, the DNA is TGTGCCAGCAGTCTTACTAGCGCCCTTTTCTACGAGCAGTACTTC. Residues: CASSLTSALFYEQYF.

The V and J genes are TRBV7-9 and TRBJ2-7; possible D gene TRBD2, 5 bases. The CDR3 spans 14 residues. Germline assignment: CDR1 SEHNR and CDR2 FQNEAQ (reference sequence). V lost 5 bases and J lost 7, with 18 bases in between. Written as DNA, the CDR3 is TGTGCCAGCAGCCCAACAGAAGTGAGAGGGGAGCAGTACTTC. Amino acid sequence: CASSPTEVRGEQYF. Full variable domain (missing parts from reference TRBV7-9 and TRBJ2-7): DTGVSQNPRHKITKRGQNVTFRCDPISEHNRLYWYRQTLGQGPEFLTYFQNEAQLEKSRLLSDRFSAERPKGSFSTLEIQRTEQGDSAMYLCASSPTEVRGEQYFGPGTRLTVT.

This clone was detected a few times. The chain links TRBV10-3 to TRBJ1-5, with D unclear. The ends were cut back, 3 bases at V and 7 bases at J, with 13 bases in the middle. Looked up from germline, CDR1 is ENHRY and CDR2 is SYGVKD. The CDR3 is made up of 14 amino acids. CDR3 amino acids: CAISDTSGRQPQHF. In nucleotides, the CDR3 is TGTGCCATCAGTGACACTTCCGGTAGGCAGCCCCAGCATTTT.

The chain uses TRBV5-6 and TRBJ2-1; 9 positions match TRBD2. Looked up from germline, CDR1 is SGHDT and CDR2 is YYEEEE. V shed 2 bases, J shed 5 bases, and the junction held 2 bases outside the gene matches. This CDR3 has 14 amino acids. The CDR3 DNA is TGTGCCAGCAGCTTTAGCGGGAGTGACAATGAGCAGTTCTTC. Its protein is CASSFSGSDNEQFF.

This clone was seen a few times. The chain recombines TRBV4-1 with TRBJ1-2; 7 positions match TRBD1. CDR1 and CDR2 (germline): MGHRA, YSYEKL. The CDR3 has 15 residues. After removal of 0 bases from V and 5 bases from J, the junction contained 6 bases not matched to a gene. Written as DNA, the CDR3 is TGCGCCAGCAGCCAAGATAGGACAGGTTATTATGGCTACACCTTC. Translation gives CASSQDRTGYYGYTF.

This clone was seen only once. The gene calls are TRBV5-6 and TRBJ2-6; D is possibly TRBD2 (5 bases). The CDR3 covers 17 residues. The V and J ends lost 4 bases and 1 base respectively, with 15 bases between them. Germline assignment: CDR1 SGHDT and CDR2 YYEEEE. The CDR3 sequence is CASSARFRRSGANVLTF. The DNA for the CDR3 is TGTGCCAGCAGCGCAAGGTTTAGGAGGTCTGGGGCCAACGTCCTGACTTTC.

This rearrangement joins TRBV7-2 to TRBJ2-1; 7 positions agree with TRBD2. Germline V gives CDR1 SGHTA, CDR2 FQGNSA. The CDR3 spans 15 residues. J was trimmed by 1 base and V by 5 bases; bases with no gene match: 5. CDR3 bases: TGTGCCAGCAGCCGGGACTACCGATCCTACAATGAGCAGTTCTTC. This gives the protein CASSRDYRSYNEQFF.

The J gene is TRBJ1-1, the V gene TRBV6-1, with D possibly being TRBD1 (6 bases). Germline CDR1 is MNHNS and CDR2 is SASEGT. The V end lost 2 bases, the J end lost 4 bases, and 14 bases lay between the germline ends. The CDR3 consists of 15 residues. CDR3 sequence: CASSERDGGLTEAFF. The CDR3, as DNA: TGTGCCAGCAGTGAAAGGGACGGGGGCCTCACTGAAGCTTTCTTT.

This chain joins TRBV29-1 and TRBJ2-7, with 9 positions matching TRBD1. With 6 bases clipped from V and 0 bases from J, the junction kept 6 bases outside the gene matches. The CDR3 contains 14 residues. The germline V gene has CDR1 SQVTM and CDR2 ANQGSEA. The CDR3 reads CSVGGTGSSYEQYF. The DNA of the CDR3 is TGCAGCGTAGGTGGGACAGGGTCCTCCTACGAGCAGTACTTC.